This T cell receptor beta chain emerged from a study of vaccination effects on CD4 cells after COVID-19. Study conclusions and caveats: Few convalescent patients were included, and no early post-infection timepoints were sampled. Vaccine- and infection-induced clones showed marked clonal contraction late following vaccination.

A remark on this clone: Its antigen is unknown.

Culturing for ten to eleven days preceded CD4+ T cell isolation. According to the study, vaccine recipients showed no prior SARS-CoV-2 infection and negative nucleocapsid antibodies. Germline V CDR1 and CDR2: SGDLS, YYNGEE. Trimming cost V 2 bases and J 4 bases, with 13 bases left between them. This CDR3 has 14 amino acids. This table comes from immunoSEQ multiplex PCR, and its TCRdb copy is limited to in-frame clones, with some not included. This table holds 37,000 or so clones, 65% to 85% found once. The material was CD4+ T cells from PBMCs cultured without peptide, obtained before COVID-19 vaccination. This rearrangement joins TRBV9 to TRBJ2-7; D might be TRBD2 (7 bases). The TCR was taken from a human donor who received a COVID-19 vaccine. The CDR3, as DNA: TGTGCCAGCAGCGTGGGGGGGCGGCGGTACGAGCAGTACTTC. It codes for CASSVGGRRYEQYF.